The clone carrying this T cell receptor (beta chain) was counted once. Followed longitudinally, the Seattle patients had been enrolled during active infection. This entry belongs to a study of blood T cell repertoires in COVID-19. Study overall: Sites across the United States, Italy and Spain contributed samples from acute and convalescent COVID-19. From T cells, B-cell-depleted T cells, or PBMCs came the material, which was cDNA or gDNA.

V shed 1 base and J shed 7 bases, with 8 bases lying between them. The CDR3 length is 12 residues. Germline values: CDR1 SGHVS, CDR2 FQNEAQ. As handled by the study authors: Amplification of reference gene primers was used by the study to estimate nucleated cell counts. The repertoire was sequenced with immunoSEQ multiplex PCR; TCRdb's copy has only in-frame clones and lacks some. The V and J calls and the clone size are those of that table, but D and trimming were determined from the DNA. The table has under 200,000 clones, 75% to 85% seen once; the top ten hold less than 7%. This rearrangement joins TRBV7-8 to TRBJ2-7; D is unclear. The sequenced sample consisted of peripheral blood. The sequence was collected from a woman between 40 and 50 years old with COVID-19, enrolled during active disease. Written as DNA, the CDR3 is TGTGCCAGCAGCTTAGGTCGGTTGGAGCAGTACTTC. Its translation: CASSLGRLEQYF.